These T cell receptor beta chains were read from a single sample in a study of identical twins. TCRdb fed the 5' RACE reads into MiXCR, producing one record per CDR3 protein. The table has under 450,000 distinct CDR3 sequences, less than 20% seen once; the top ten hold 9.5% to 15%. The sequencing sample was made of naive T cells sorted from blood. These receptors came from a man aged 45-60 years in good health. Each CDR3 is given with its conserved first and last residue. The D gene is left open where the match is weak. Size is stated for part of the rows, as once, few or many counts, or as a class when the clone is expanded.

d_gene: TRBD2; j_gene: TRBJ2-1; v_gene: TRBV20-1; abundance: few; CDR3aa: CSAASGGWGEQFF; CDR3nt: TGCAGTGCTGCTAGCGGGGGGTGGGGTGAGCAGTTCTTC
d_gene: TRBD2; j_gene: TRBJ2-3; v_gene: TRBV4-2; abundance: many; CDR3aa: CASSQEGGLADFTDTQYF; CDR3nt: TGTGCCAGCAGCCAAGAAGGAGGACTAGCGGACTTCACAGATACGCAGTATTTT
d_gene: TRBD1; j_gene: TRBJ2-7; v_gene: TRBV29-1; abundance: NA; CDR3aa: CSVGTGGLSEQYF; CDR3nt: TGCAGCGTTGGGACAGGGGGCCTATCCGAGCAGTACTTC
d_gene: TRBD1; j_gene: TRBJ2-5; v_gene: TRBV7-9; abundance: NA; CDR3aa: CASSYGQGVSETQYF; CDR3nt: TGTGCCAGCAGCTATGGACAGGGGGTCTCAGAGACCCAGTACTTC
d_gene: NA; j_gene: TRBJ1-2; v_gene: TRBV6-2/TRBV6-3; abundance: NA; CDR3aa: CASSYSTDYGYTF; CDR3nt: TGTGCCAGCAGTTACTCGACCGACTATGGCTACACCTTC
d_gene: NA; j_gene: TRBJ2-7; v_gene: TRBV27; abundance: NA; CDR3aa: CASPPPNSGSYEQYF; CDR3nt: TGTGCCAGCCCCCCGCCCAACTCCGGCTCCTACGAGCAGTACTTC
d_gene: NA; j_gene: TRBJ2-7; v_gene: TRBV3-1; abundance: once; CDR3aa: CASSPRTLSSYEQYF; CDR3nt: TGTGCCAGCAGCCCACGGACTCTTAGCTCCTACGAGCAGTACTTC
d_gene: NA; j_gene: TRBJ2-7; v_gene: TRBV28; abundance: few; CDR3aa: CASSQPGQSGTYEQYF; CDR3nt: TGTGCCAGCAGCCAACCCGGACAGTCGGGGACCTACGAGCAGTACTTC
d_gene: TRBD1; j_gene: TRBJ1-1; v_gene: TRBV4-3; abundance: few; CDR3aa: CASSQDRGLGTEAFF; CDR3nt: TGCGCCAGCAGCCAGGACAGGGGGCTTGGCACTGAAGCTTTCTTT
d_gene: NA; j_gene: TRBJ2-7; v_gene: TRBV11-2; abundance: NA; CDR3aa: CASGRDFYEQYF; CDR3nt: TGTGCCAGCGGCCGGGACTTCTACGAGCAGTACTTC
d_gene: TRBD1; j_gene: TRBJ1-2; v_gene: TRBV4-3; abundance: many; CDR3aa: CASSPGKTWTGYGYTF; CDR3nt: TGCGCCAGCAGCCCAGGGAAGACGTGGACAGGCTATGGCTACACCTTC
d_gene: NA; j_gene: TRBJ2-7; v_gene: TRBV12-3/TRBV12-4; abundance: many; CDR3aa: CASSLKGGYEQYF; CDR3nt: TGTGCCAGCAGTTTAAAGGGAGGCTACGAGCAGTACTTC
d_gene: TRBD2; j_gene: TRBJ2-3; v_gene: TRBV7-2; abundance: few; CDR3aa: CASKRGTSDTQYF; CDR3nt: TGTGCCAGCAAGCGGGGAACGTCAGATACGCAGTATTTT
d_gene: TRBD2; j_gene: TRBJ2-1; v_gene: TRBV5-1; abundance: NA; CDR3aa: CASSRSGTSGSRDEQFF; CDR3nt: TGCGCCAGCAGCCGGTCCGGGACTAGCGGGAGTAGAGATGAGCAGTTCTTC
d_gene: TRBD2; j_gene: TRBJ2-1; v_gene: TRBV5-1; abundance: NA; CDR3aa: CASSLGREGLDEQFF; CDR3nt: TGCGCCAGCAGCTTGGGACGGGAGGGCCTTGATGAGCAGTTCTTC
d_gene: TRBD1; j_gene: TRBJ2-5; v_gene: TRBV5-1; abundance: NA; CDR3aa: CASSVPGQGQETQYF; CDR3nt: TGCGCCAGCAGCGTTCCGGGACAGGGCCAAGAGACCCAGTACTTC
d_gene: NA; j_gene: TRBJ2-7; v_gene: TRBV4-3; abundance: many; CDR3aa: CASSQDSHRRSGEQYF; CDR3nt: TGCGCCAGCAGCCAAGATTCGCACAGGCGTTCGGGCGAGCAGTACTTC
d_gene: TRBD1; j_gene: TRBJ1-4; v_gene: TRBV9; abundance: NA; CDR3aa: CASSGPGGLANEKLFF; CDR3nt: TGTGCCAGCAGCGGGCCAGGGGGCTTAGCTAATGAAAAACTGTTTTTT
d_gene: NA; j_gene: TRBJ2-7; v_gene: TRBV5-1; abundance: NA; CDR3aa: CASSSSWNHEQYF; CDR3nt: TGCGCCAGCAGCTCTTCGTGGAACCACGAGCAGTACTTC
d_gene: TRBD1; j_gene: TRBJ1-1; v_gene: TRBV12-5; abundance: many; CDR3aa: CASGSTGGSTVFF; CDR3nt: TGTGCTAGTGGCAGCACAGGGGGCTCTACCGTTTTCTTT
d_gene: NA; j_gene: TRBJ2-1; v_gene: TRBV10-1; abundance: NA; CDR3aa: CASSDTFSYNEQFF; CDR3nt: TGCGCCAGCAGTGACACCTTCTCCTACAATGAGCAGTTCTTC
d_gene: TRBD2; j_gene: TRBJ2-6; v_gene: TRBV5-1; abundance: NA; CDR3aa: CASSRTSKGANVLTF; CDR3nt: TGCGCCAGCAGCAGGACTAGTAAAGGGGCCAACGTCCTGACTTTC
d_gene: TRBD1; j_gene: TRBJ2-7; v_gene: TRBV29-1; abundance: many; CDR3aa: CSVGGQGLAYEQYF; CDR3nt: TGCAGCGTTGGAGGACAGGGGTTGGCCTACGAGCAGTACTTC
d_gene: TRBD1; j_gene: TRBJ2-7; v_gene: TRBV5-1; abundance: many; CDR3aa: CASSLRDSDYEQYF; CDR3nt: TGCGCCAGCAGCCTACGGGACAGCGACTACGAGCAGTACTTC
d_gene: TRBD1; j_gene: TRBJ1-1; v_gene: TRBV20-1; abundance: NA; CDR3aa: CSATVRTGRRTEAFF; CDR3nt: TGCAGTGCTACAGTCAGGACAGGGAGGAGGACTGAAGCTTTCTTT
d_gene: NA; j_gene: TRBJ2-7; v_gene: TRBV20-1; abundance: few; CDR3aa: CSAPPLEGPYYEQYF; CDR3nt: TGCAGCGCTCCCCCCCTGGAGGGGCCTTATTACGAGCAGTACTTC
d_gene: NA; j_gene: TRBJ2-1; v_gene: TRBV9; abundance: NA; CDR3aa: CASSLPIGPIFF; CDR3nt: TGTGCCAGCAGCCTTCCTATTGGACCGATATTCTTC
d_gene: NA; j_gene: TRBJ2-1; v_gene: TRBV29-1; abundance: many; CDR3aa: CSVRGLPTDEQFF; CDR3nt: TGCAGCGTCCGGGGACTCCCTACAGATGAGCAGTTCTTC
d_gene: NA; j_gene: TRBJ2-1; v_gene: TRBV5-6; abundance: many; CDR3aa: CASSLGGSAYNEQFF; CDR3nt: TGTGCCAGCAGCTTAGGAGGGAGTGCCTACAATGAGCAGTTCTTC
d_gene: TRBD1; j_gene: TRBJ2-3; v_gene: TRBV7-9; abundance: few; CDR3aa: CASSTGVTDTQYF; CDR3nt: TGTGCCAGCAGCACAGGGGTCACAGATACGCAGTATTTT
d_gene: TRBD2; j_gene: TRBJ2-7; v_gene: TRBV6-2/TRBV6-3; abundance: many; CDR3aa: CASRPSGRRLGDSYEQYF; CDR3nt: TGTGCCAGCAGGCCTAGCGGGAGAAGACTTGGGGACTCCTACGAGCAGTACTTC
d_gene: NA; j_gene: TRBJ2-3; v_gene: TRBV6-2/TRBV6-3; abundance: NA; CDR3aa: CASSYGNSIADTQYF; CDR3nt: TGTGCCAGCAGTTACGGGAACTCGATTGCAGATACGCAGTATTTT
d_gene: NA; j_gene: TRBJ2-1; v_gene: TRBV5-1; abundance: NA; CDR3aa: CASSLEYANEQFF; CDR3nt: TGCGCCAGCAGCTTGGAGTACGCGAACGAGCAGTTCTTC
d_gene: NA; j_gene: TRBJ1-5; v_gene: TRBV7-9; abundance: many; CDR3aa: CASSSNLGGGSFQPQHF; CDR3nt: TGTGCCAGCAGTTCAAACCTCGGGGGGGGCAGTTTTCAGCCCCAGCATTTT
d_gene: NA; j_gene: TRBJ2-7; v_gene: TRBV6-1; abundance: many; CDR3aa: CASSTFPGTEQYF; CDR3nt: TGTGCCAGCAGTACCTTCCCGGGGACAGAGCAGTACTTC
d_gene: TRBD1; j_gene: TRBJ2-1; v_gene: TRBV4-1; abundance: many; CDR3aa: CASSQDYPDRGRISYNEQFF; CDR3nt: TGCGCCAGCAGCCAAGATTACCCGGACAGGGGGCGGATCTCCTACAATGAGCAGTTCTTC
d_gene: TRBD2; j_gene: TRBJ2-1; v_gene: TRBV12-3/TRBV12-4; abundance: NA; CDR3aa: CASSWGTSVNEQFF; CDR3nt: TGTGCCAGCAGTTGGGGGACTAGCGTCAATGAGCAGTTCTTC
d_gene: TRBD1; j_gene: TRBJ1-2; v_gene: TRBV12-3/TRBV12-4; abundance: many; CDR3aa: CASRRQGSYGYTF; CDR3nt: TGTGCCAGCAGACGACAGGGTAGCTATGGCTACACCTTC
d_gene: NA; j_gene: TRBJ2-1; v_gene: TRBV4-3; abundance: NA; CDR3aa: CASSQERGNEQFF; CDR3nt: TGCGCCAGCAGCCAAGAGAGAGGGAATGAGCAGTTCTTC
d_gene: TRBD1; j_gene: TRBJ2-2; v_gene: TRBV6-2/TRBV6-3; abundance: many; CDR3aa: CASSYLGGWNGELFF; CDR3nt: TGTGCCAGCAGTTACCTAGGGGGCTGGAACGGGGAGCTGTTTTTT